The clone carrying this T cell receptor beta chain was counted ten times or more. The sample is drawn from a study of T-cell reconstitution after alpha-beta-depleted transplantation in children. The TCRbeta library was prepared with unique molecular identifiers. TCRdb re-derived calls from the PCR reads in MiXCR, one entry per CDR3 protein. The top ten clones hold roughly 25% of a sample with about 22,000 distinct CDR3 sequences, roughly a tenth of them seen once. The CDR3 has 15 residues. V dropped 4 bases and J dropped 4; count of bases not matched to a gene: 9. CDR1 is SEHNR, CDR2 FQNEAQ, per germline (reference sequence).

This clonotype was sampled from a human donor who donated a stem cell graft to a child with chronic granulomatous disease. This chain connects TRBV7-9 to TRBJ2-7, with 8 positions matching TRBD1. Sequencing used PBMCs from the stem cell graft donor, obtained from the stem cell graft. In DNA form, the CDR3 reads TGTGCCAGCAGCTCAGGACAGGGTCGCCTATACGAGCAGTACTTC. It yields the protein CASSSGQGRLYEQYF.